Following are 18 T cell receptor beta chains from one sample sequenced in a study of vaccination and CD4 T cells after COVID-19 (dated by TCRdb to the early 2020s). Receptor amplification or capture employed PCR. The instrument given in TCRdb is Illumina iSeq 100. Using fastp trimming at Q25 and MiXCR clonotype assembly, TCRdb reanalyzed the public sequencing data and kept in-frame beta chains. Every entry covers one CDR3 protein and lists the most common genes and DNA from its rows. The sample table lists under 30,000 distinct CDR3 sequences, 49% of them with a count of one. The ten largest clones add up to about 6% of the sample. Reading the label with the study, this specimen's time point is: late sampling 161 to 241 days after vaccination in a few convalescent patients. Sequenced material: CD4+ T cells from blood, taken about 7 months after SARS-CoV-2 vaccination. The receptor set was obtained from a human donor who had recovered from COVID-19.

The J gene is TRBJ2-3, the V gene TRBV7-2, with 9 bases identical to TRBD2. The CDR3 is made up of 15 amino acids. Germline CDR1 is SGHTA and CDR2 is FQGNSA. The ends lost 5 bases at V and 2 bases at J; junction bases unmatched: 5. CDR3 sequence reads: CASSGTSGHTDTQYF. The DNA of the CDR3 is TGTGCCAGCAGCGGAACTAGCGGGCACACAGATACGCAGTATTTT.

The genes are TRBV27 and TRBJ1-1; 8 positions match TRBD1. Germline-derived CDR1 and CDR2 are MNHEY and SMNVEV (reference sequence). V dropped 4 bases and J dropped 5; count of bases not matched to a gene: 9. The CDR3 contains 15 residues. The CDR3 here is CASSSGQGSVTEAFF. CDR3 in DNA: TGTGCCAGCAGTTCAGGACAGGGTTCTGTAACTGAAGCTTTCTTT.

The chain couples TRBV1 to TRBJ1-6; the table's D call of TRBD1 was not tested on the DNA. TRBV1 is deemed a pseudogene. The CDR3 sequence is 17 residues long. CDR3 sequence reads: CTSSHPNRDRDNSPLHF. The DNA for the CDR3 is TGCACCAGCAGCCACCCAAACCGGGACAGGGATAATTCACCCCTCCACTTT.

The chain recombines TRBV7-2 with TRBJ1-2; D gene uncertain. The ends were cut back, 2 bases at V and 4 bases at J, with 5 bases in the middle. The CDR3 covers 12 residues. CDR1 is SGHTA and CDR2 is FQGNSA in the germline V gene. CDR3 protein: CASSLQRYGYTF. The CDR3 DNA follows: TGTGCCAGCAGCTTACAACGCTATGGCTACACCTTC.

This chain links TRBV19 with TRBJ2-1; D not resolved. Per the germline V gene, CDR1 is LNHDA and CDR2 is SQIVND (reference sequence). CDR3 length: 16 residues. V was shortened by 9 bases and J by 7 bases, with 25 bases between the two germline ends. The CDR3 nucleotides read TGTGCCAGCCGAATTGAGGTAGGGTCCTTCGGGAATGAGCAGTTCTTC. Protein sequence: CASRIEVGSFGNEQFF.

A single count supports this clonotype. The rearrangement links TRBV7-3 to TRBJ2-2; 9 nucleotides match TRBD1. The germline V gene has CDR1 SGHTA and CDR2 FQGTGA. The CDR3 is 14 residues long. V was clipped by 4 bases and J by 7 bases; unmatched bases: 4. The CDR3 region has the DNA TGTGCCAGCAGCTCACAGGGGGCCGGCGGGGAGCTGTTTTTT. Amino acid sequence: CASSSQGAGGELFF.

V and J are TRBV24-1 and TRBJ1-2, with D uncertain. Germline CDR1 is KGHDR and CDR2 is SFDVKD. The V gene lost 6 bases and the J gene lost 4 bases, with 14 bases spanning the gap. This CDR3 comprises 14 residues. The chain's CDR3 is CATSRSGESYGYTF. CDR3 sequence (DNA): TGTGCCACCAGTCGGTCAGGAGAGTCCTATGGCTACACCTTC.

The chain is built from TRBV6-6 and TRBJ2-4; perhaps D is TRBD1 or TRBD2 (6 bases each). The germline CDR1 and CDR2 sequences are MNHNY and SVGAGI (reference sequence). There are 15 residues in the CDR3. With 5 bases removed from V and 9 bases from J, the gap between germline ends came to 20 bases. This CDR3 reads CASSGAGLGGSIQYF. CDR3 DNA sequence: TGTGCCAGCAGTGGGGCGGGGTTAGGGGGGAGCATTCAGTACTTC.

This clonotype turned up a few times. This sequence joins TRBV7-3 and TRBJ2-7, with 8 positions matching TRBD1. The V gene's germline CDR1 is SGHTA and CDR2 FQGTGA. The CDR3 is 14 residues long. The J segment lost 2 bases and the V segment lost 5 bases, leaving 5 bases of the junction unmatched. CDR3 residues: CASSPDRGPYEQYF. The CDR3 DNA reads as TGTGCCAGCAGCCCCGACAGGGGCCCCTACGAGCAGTACTTC.

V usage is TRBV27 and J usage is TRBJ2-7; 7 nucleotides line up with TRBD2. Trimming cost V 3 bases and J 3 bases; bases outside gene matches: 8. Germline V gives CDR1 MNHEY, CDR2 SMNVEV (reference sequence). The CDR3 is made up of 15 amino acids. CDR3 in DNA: TGTGCCAGCAGTTTCTTTGGCGGGGAGGGCTACGAGCAGTACTTC. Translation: CASSFFGGEGYEQYF.

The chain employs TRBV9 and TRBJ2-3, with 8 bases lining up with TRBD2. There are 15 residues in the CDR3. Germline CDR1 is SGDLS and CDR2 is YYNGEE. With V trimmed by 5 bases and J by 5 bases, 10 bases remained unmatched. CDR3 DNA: TGTGCCAGCAGTGCCGGGGAGCGGGAGAGAGATACGCAGTATTTT. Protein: CASSAGERERDTQYF.

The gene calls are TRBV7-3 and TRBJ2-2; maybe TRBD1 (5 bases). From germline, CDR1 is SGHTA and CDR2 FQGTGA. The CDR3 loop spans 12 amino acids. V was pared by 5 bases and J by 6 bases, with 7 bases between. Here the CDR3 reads CASSLGAGELFF. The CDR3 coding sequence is TGTGCCAGCAGCCTAGGGGCCGGGGAGCTGTTTTTT.

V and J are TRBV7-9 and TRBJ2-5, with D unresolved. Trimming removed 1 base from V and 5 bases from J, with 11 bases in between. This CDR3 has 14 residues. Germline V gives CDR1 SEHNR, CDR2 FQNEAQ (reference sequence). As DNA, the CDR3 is TGTGCCAGCAGCTTAGATGAGGAGAGGGAGACCCAGTACTTC. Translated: CASSLDEERETQYF.

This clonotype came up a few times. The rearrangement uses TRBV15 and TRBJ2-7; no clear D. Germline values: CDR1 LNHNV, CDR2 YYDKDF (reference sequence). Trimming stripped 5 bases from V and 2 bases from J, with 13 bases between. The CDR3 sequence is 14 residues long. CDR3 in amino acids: CATSSPGVPYEQYF. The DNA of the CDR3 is TGTGCCACCAGCTCACCCGGAGTCCCCTACGAGCAGTACTTC.

This chain's CDR3 is CASSLFETGDQPQHF. Here the CDR3 DNA reads TGTGCCAGCAGTTTATTCGAGACAGGGGACCAGCCCCAGCATTTT. The genes are TRBV28 and TRBJ1-5; 8 bases fit TRBD1. The CDR3 has 15 residues. V lost 1 base to trimming and J lost 7 bases; unmatched junction nucleotides: 6. Germline V gene sequence: CDR1 MDHEN, CDR2 SYDVKM.

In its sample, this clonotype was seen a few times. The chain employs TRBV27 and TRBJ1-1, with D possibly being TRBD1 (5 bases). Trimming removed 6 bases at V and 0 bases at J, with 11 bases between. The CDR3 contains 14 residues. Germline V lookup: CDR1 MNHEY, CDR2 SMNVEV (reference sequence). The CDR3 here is CASSRDRMNTEAFF. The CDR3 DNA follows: TGTGCCAGCAGCCGGGACCGCATGAACACTGAAGCTTTCTTT.

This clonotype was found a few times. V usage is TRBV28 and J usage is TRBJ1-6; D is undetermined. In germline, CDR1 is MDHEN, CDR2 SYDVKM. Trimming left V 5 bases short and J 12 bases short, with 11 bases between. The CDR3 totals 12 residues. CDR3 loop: CASSVGPKPLHF. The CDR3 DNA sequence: TGTGCCAGCAGTGTTGGGCCTAAACCCCTCCACTTT.

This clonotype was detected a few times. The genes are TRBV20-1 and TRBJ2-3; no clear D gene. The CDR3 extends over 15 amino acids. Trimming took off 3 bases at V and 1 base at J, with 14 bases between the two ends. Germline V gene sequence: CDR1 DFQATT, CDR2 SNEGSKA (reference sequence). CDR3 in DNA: TGCAGTGCTAGTGTTTTCCCCCGGGGCACAGATACGCAGTATTTT. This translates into CSASVFPRGTDTQYF.